A selection of T cell receptor beta chains follows, all from one sample in a study of blood T cell repertoires in COVID-19. Profiled with immunoSEQ multiplex PCR; TCRdb holds only in-frame clones, not every one. The table has over 65,000 clones, about nine tenths seen once; the top ten hold 6.9%. The sequencing sample was made of peripheral blood. The source is a human donor in a cohort sampled during active COVID-19. CDR3s include the opening cysteine and the closing phenylalanine or tryptophan. D genes are given only for firm matches. Expanded clones get a size class; other rows say once, few or many, or leave the size out.

TRBJ2-2	TRBV7-9	.	.	CASSLAQPIAGELFF	TGTGCCAGCAGCTTAGCGCAACCAATAGCCGGGGAGCTGTTTTTT
TRBJ1-3	TRBV11-3	.	TRBD1	CASSLGPQGGGNTIYF	TGTGCCAGCAGCTTAGGGCCACAGGGGGGAGGAAACACCATATATTTT
TRBJ1-6	TRBV5-1	once	TRBD1	CASSLKDREDSPLHF	TGCGCCAGCAGCCTGAAGGACAGGGAGGATTCACCCCTCCACTTT
TRBJ2-1	TRBV2	.	TRBD2	CASSPPGLAEYNEQFF	TGTGCCAGCAGTCCTCCGGGACTAGCGGAATACAATGAGCAGTTCTTC
TRBJ1-1	TRBV19	.	.	CASSSGLGVTEAFF	TGTGCCAGTAGCTCAGGGTTAGGGGTCACTGAAGCTTTCTTT
TRBJ1-5	TRBV18	few	TRBD1	CASSLDRGSNQPQHF	TGTGCCAGCTCACTGGACAGGGGGAGCAATCAGCCCCAGCATTTT
TRBJ2-7	TRBV19	.	TRBD1	CASSQQGLREQYF	TGTGCCAGTAGTCAACAGGGGTTAAGGGAGCAGTACTTC
TRBJ1-1	TRBV6-2/TRBV6-3	.	TRBD1	CASSYMTGGVSEAFF	TGTGCCAGCAGTTACATGACAGGGGGCGTTTCTGAAGCTTTCTTT
TRBJ1-6	TRBV7-2	.	TRBD1	CASSFRTGRNYNSPLHF	TGTGCCAGCAGCTTCCGGACAGGGAGGAACTATAATTCACCCCTCCACTTT
TRBJ2-7	TRBV28	.	TRBD1	CASTTTPGTGKTSSYEQYF	TGTGCCAGCACTACCACCCCGGGGACAGGGAAGACCAGCTCCTACGAGCAGTACTTC
TRBJ1-2	TRBV7-8	few	TRBD1	CASSPPGQASGGYTF	TGTGCCAGCAGCCCTCCCGGACAGGCCTCAGGTGGCTACACCTTC
TRBJ1-1	TRBV11-2	.	.	CASSLLGGNTEAFF	TGTGCCAGCAGCTTACTAGGGGGGAACACTGAAGCTTTCTTT
TRBJ2-3	TRBV7-9	.	TRBD2	CASSSSGQGTDTQYF	TGTGCCAGCAGTTCTAGCGGGCAGGGCACAGATACGCAGTATTTT
TRBJ1-4	TRBV9	.	.	CASSVSIMGANEKLFF	TGTGCCAGCAGCGTCTCTATAATGGGAGCGAATGAAAAACTGTTTTTT
TRBJ1-1	TRBV28	.	.	CASPPRQVTNTEAFF	TGTGCCAGCCCGCCCCGGCAGGTAACCAACACCGAAGCTTTCTTT
TRBJ1-1	TRBV19	.	.	CASSTSTGGVFPSSTEAFF	TGTGCCAGTAGTACCTCCACGGGGGGGGTCTTCCCTTCGTCCACTGAAGCTTTCTTT
TRBJ2-3	TRBV27	.	.	CASRRTTPFDTQYF	TGTGCCAGCAGACGGACTACCCCATTCGATACGCAGTATTTT
TRBJ1-1	TRBV15	.	.	CATSREGEGTEAFF	TGTGCCACCAGCAGAGAAGGAGAGGGCACTGAAGCTTTCTTT
TRBJ1-1	TRBV5-1	.	.	CASSPTPQVGENAFF	TGCGCCAGCAGCCCAACTCCCCAGGTCGGCGAGAATGCTTTCTTT
TRBJ1-6	TRBV10-2	.	.	CASSESAGSGSPLHF	TGCGCCAGCAGTGAGTCTGCAGGCAGTGGTTCACCCCTCCACTTT
TRBJ1-2	TRBV3-1/TRBV3-2	.	.	CASSVGQGGGYTF	TGTGCCAGCAGCGTGGGTCAGGGAGGTGGCTACACCTTC
TRBJ2-3	TRBV9	.	TRBD1	CASSVDSGTVTDTQYF	TGTGCCAGCAGCGTAGATAGTGGGACAGTCACAGATACGCAGTATTTT
TRBJ1-3	TRBV27	once	.	CATRSSGNTIYF	TGTGCCACCAGGAGCTCTGGAAACACCATATATTTT
TRBJ2-7	TRBV3-1/TRBV3-2	.	.	CASSQDPGPYEQYF	TGTGCCAGCAGCCAAGATCCCGGTCCCTACGAGCAGTACTTC
TRBJ1-2	TRBV5-1	.	TRBD1	CASSLPDRDYGYTF	TGCGCCAGCAGCTTGCCGGACAGGGACTATGGCTACACCTTC
TRBJ2-7	TRBV27	.	TRBD2	CASSIARRGGRDPSSYEQYF	TGTGCCAGCAGCATAGCCAGACGGGGGGGCCGGGACCCGAGCTCCTACGAGCAGTACTTC
TRBJ2-5	TRBV11-2	.	TRBD1	CASSPGQGEETQYF	TGTGCCAGCAGCCCCGGACAGGGGGAAGAGACCCAGTACTTC
TRBJ2-5	TRBV10-3	.	TRBD2	CAISESRNSGGARETQYF	TGTGCCATCAGTGAGTCGAGGAATAGCGGGGGGGCGCGTGAGACCCAGTACTTC
TRBJ2-5	TRBV5-8	.	.	CASSLARVAGEETQYF	TGTGCCAGCAGCTTGGCCCGTGTAGCAGGGGAAGAGACCCAGTACTTC
TRBJ2-7	TRBV12-5	.	.	CASGLVSEQYF	TGTGCTAGTGGTTTGGTTAGCGAGCAGTACTTC
TRBJ1-5	TRBV27	.	TRBD1	CASSLGGNYRGRGQPQHF	TGTGCCAGCAGTTTAGGGGGGAACTACAGGGGGCGCGGTCAGCCCCAGCATTTT
TRBJ2-2	TRBV6-4	.	TRBD1	CASSPGQGTGELFF	TGTGCCAGCAGTCCGGGACAGGGAACCGGGGAGCTGTTTTTT
TRBJ2-1	TRBV6-5	.	TRBD1	CASNRQGGNEQFF	TGTGCCAGCAACAGACAGGGGGGGAATGAGCAGTTCTTC
TRBJ2-2	TRBV11-2	.	TRBD1	CASSLISRTGLNTGELFF	TGTGCCAGCAGCTTAATTTCTAGGACAGGGCTCAACACCGGGGAGCTGTTTTTT
TRBJ1-5	TRBV6-6	.	TRBD1	CASSYATGGINQPQHF	TGTGCCAGCAGTTACGCAACAGGGGGCATCAATCAGCCCCAGCATTTT
TRBJ2-1	TRBV5-1	.	.	CASSTDGYNEQFF	TGCGCCAGCAGCACTGACGGGTACAATGAGCAGTTCTTC
TRBJ1-2	TRBV2	.	TRBD1	CASRPTGNVDGYTF	TGTGCCAGCAGGCCGACAGGGAACGTAGATGGCTACACCTTC
TRBJ1-2	TRBV15	.	TRBD1	CATSLRQGRHGYTF	TGTGCCACCAGCCTAAGACAGGGGCGACATGGCTACACCTTC
TRBJ2-5	TRBV10-3	.	.	CAISESGSSTQYF	TGTGCCATCAGTGAGTCGGGCTCCTCGACCCAGTACTTC
TRBJ1-4	TRBV11-2	.	.	CASSVRRRVGGIEKLFF	TGTGCCAGCAGCGTAAGGAGGCGGGTCGGGGGGATTGAAAAACTGTTTTTT
TRBJ2-7	TRBV28	.	.	CASSPTEGVRNEQYF	TGTGCCAGCAGCCCTACAGAGGGGGTAAGAAACGAGCAGTACTTC
TRBJ2-7	TRBV27	.	TRBD1	CASSTGTGMYEQYF	TGTGCCAGCAGTACCGGGACAGGGATGTACGAGCAGTACTTC
TRBJ2-7	TRBV18	few	.	CASSPPGQQTYEQYF	TGTGCCAGCTCACCACCTGGACAGCAGACCTACGAGCAGTACTTC
TRBJ1-6	TRBV18	.	TRBD1	CASSPTQGSGSPLHF	TGTGCCAGCTCACCGACACAGGGGTCAGGTTCACCCCTCCACTTT
TRBJ1-6	TRBV7-8	.	.	CASSLGGDSPLHF	TGTGCCAGCAGCTTAGGGGGAGATTCACCCCTCCACTTT